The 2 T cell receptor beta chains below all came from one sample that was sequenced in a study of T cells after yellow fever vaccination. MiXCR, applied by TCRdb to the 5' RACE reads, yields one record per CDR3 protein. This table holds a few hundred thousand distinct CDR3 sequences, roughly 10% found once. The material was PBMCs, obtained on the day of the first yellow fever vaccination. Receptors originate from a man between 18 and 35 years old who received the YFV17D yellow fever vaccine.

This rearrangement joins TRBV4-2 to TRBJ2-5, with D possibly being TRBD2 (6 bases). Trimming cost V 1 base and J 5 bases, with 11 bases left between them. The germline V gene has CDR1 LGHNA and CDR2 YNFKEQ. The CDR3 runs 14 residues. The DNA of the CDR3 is TGTGCCAGCAGCCAAGGGTCGGCGGGGGAGACCCAGTACTTC. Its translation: CASSQGSAGETQYF.

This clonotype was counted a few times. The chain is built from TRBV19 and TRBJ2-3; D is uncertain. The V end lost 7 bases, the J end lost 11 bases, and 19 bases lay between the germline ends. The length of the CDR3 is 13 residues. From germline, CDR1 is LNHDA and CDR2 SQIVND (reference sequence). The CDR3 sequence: CASNGGGAHRQYF. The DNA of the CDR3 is TGTGCCAGTAATGGTGGCGGCGCACATAGGCAGTATTTT.